These T cell receptor beta chains were read from a single sample in a study of radiotherapy plus CTLA-4 blockade in lung cancer. The data were produced by immunoSEQ multiplex PCR, yet TCRdb's version contains in-frame clones alone and is incomplete. The table has 40,000 to 60,000 clones, 86% seen once. The sample consisted of peripheral blood, taken from a patient treated with radiotherapy plus ipilimumab. These receptor sequences come from a human donor with non-small cell lung cancer that progressed on radiotherapy plus ipilimumab. Some clones in this sample may be carry-over from other donors' samples. CDR3s include the opening cysteine and the closing phenylalanine or tryptophan. Fields, in order: J gene, V gene, clone size, D gene, CDR3 protein, CDR3 DNA. A D gene is named only where the DNA matches it firmly. Rows give clone size only sometimes, using once, few, many, or a class for an expanded clone.

TRBJ2-7,TRBV19,NA,TRBD1,CATAKAREIRGLHEQYF,TGTGCCACTGCTAAGGCGCGCGAAATCAGGGGGCTGCACGAGCAGTACTTC
TRBJ2-5,TRBV7-6,once,TRBD1,CASSLGRQGWETQYF,TGTGCCAGCAGCTTAGGGAGACAGGGGTGGGAGACCCAGTACTTC
TRBJ1-2,TRBV5-5,NA,NA,CASSAQGFDYGYTF,TGTGCCAGCAGCGCGCAGGGTTTCGACTATGGCTACACCTTC
TRBJ2-1,TRBV5-1,NA,NA,CASSPTGGGGGEQFF,TGCGCCAGCAGCCCGACAGGGGGCGGGGGGGGTGAGCAGTTCTTC
TRBJ1-2,TRBV7-2,NA,NA,CASSPTTGYGYTF,TGTGCCAGCAGCCCGACCACGGGGTATGGCTACACCTTC
TRBJ2-7,TRBV12-5,NA,NA,CASGLALYEQYF,TGTGCTAGTGGTTTGGCACTTTACGAGCAGTACTTC
TRBJ1-1,TRBV6-6,NA,TRBD1,CASSWTGPEAFF,TGTGCCAGCAGTTGGACAGGACCTGAAGCTTTCTTT
TRBJ2-1,TRBV18,once,NA,CASSPGSARGNEQFF,TGTGCCAGCTCCCCCGGGTCGGCACGTGGCAATGAGCAGTTCTTC
TRBJ1-4,TRBV4-3,once,NA,CASSPQGNSPNEKLFF,TGCGCCAGCAGCCCACAAGGAAACAGCCCTAATGAAAAACTGTTTTTT
TRBJ1-2,TRBV15,NA,TRBD1,CATSRVTGEGYTF,TGTGCCACCAGCAGAGTTACAGGGGAAGGCTACACCTTC
TRBJ2-4,TRBV7-2,NA,NA,CASSLESRIGIQYF,TGTGCCAGCAGCTTGGAAAGCAGGATTGGCATTCAGTACTTC
TRBJ1-5,TRBV7-8,NA,NA,CASSIDQGKNQPQHF,TGTGCCAGCAGCATCGACCAGGGAAAGAATCAGCCCCAGCATTTT
TRBJ2-2,TRBV30,NA,TRBD1,CAWTGGTGELFF,TGTGCCTGGACAGGGGGTACCGGGGAGCTGTTTTTT
TRBJ2-1,TRBV9,NA,TRBD2,CASSVGRMGGAGGSYNEQFF,TGTGCCAGCAGCGTAGGAAGGATGGGGGGAGCGGGAGGCTCCTACAATGAGCAGTTCTTC
TRBJ2-3,TRBV2,NA,TRBD2,CASRGTSGTDTQYF,TGTGCCAGCAGGGGGACTAGCGGCACAGATACGCAGTATTTT
TRBJ1-1,TRBV23-1,NA,TRBD1,CASSQKDRGVANTEAFF,TGCGCCAGCAGTCAAAAGGACAGGGGGGTTGCGAACACTGAAGCTTTCTTT
TRBJ2-2,TRBV7-8,once,TRBD2,CASSLVASGKSGELFF,TGTGCCAGCAGCTTAGTGGCTAGCGGGAAATCCGGGGAGCTGTTTTTT
TRBJ2-7,TRBV18,once,TRBD1,CASSPDRGTGGEQYF,TGTGCCAGCTCACCAGATAGGGGGACAGGGGGCGAGCAGTACTTC
TRBJ2-7,TRBV6-1,NA,TRBD1,CASLGDRGRSEQYF,TGTGCCAGCCTCGGGGACAGGGGGCGGTCCGAGCAGTACTTC
TRBJ2-3,TRBV29-1,few,TRBD2,CSVEVSGSTDTQYF,TGCAGCGTTGAAGTTAGCGGGAGCACAGATACGCAGTATTTT
TRBJ1-4,TRBV11-3,NA,TRBD1,CASSLDSGPGTGIVREKLFF,TGTGCCAGCAGCTTAGATTCCGGTCCCGGGACAGGGATCGTTCGAGAAAAACTGTTTTTT
TRBJ2-7,TRBV4-3,NA,NA,CASSQDYDRPRLEQYF,TGCGCCAGCAGCCAAGATTACGACAGACCTCGGCTCGAGCAGTACTTC
TRBJ2-1,TRBV9,NA,TRBD1,CASSPLRDRGIYNEQFF,TGTGCCAGCAGCCCTCTCCGGGACAGGGGGATTTACAATGAGCAGTTCTTC
TRBJ2-7,TRBV27,once,TRBD2,CASRAGGPSYEQYF,TGTGCCAGCAGGGCGGGAGGCCCCTCCTACGAGCAGTACTTC
TRBJ1-1,TRBV15,NA,NA,CATSRDQDTEAFF,TGTGCCACCAGCAGAGATCAGGACACTGAAGCTTTCTTT
TRBJ2-1,TRBV15,NA,NA,CATSGPRWDEQFF,TGTGCCACCAGCGGGCCCCGCTGGGATGAGCAGTTCTTC
TRBJ2-7,TRBV7-9,NA,NA,CASSFALARSAEQYF,TGTGCCAGCAGCTTCGCTTTGGCTAGGTCTGCCGAGCAGTACTTC
TRBJ1-1,TRBV5-5,NA,NA,CASSRQSENTEAFF,TGTGCCAGCAGCCGACAGAGCGAGAACACTGAAGCTTTCTTT
TRBJ2-1,TRBV5-1,NA,NA,CASSLGSDGNEQFF,TGCGCCAGCAGCTTAGGCAGCGACGGTAATGAGCAGTTCTTC
TRBJ1-3,TRBV6-6,NA,TRBD1,CASSGQGVAGNTIYF,TGTGCCAGCAGTGGACAGGGGGTAGCTGGAAACACCATATATTTT
TRBJ2-2,TRBV19,once,NA,CASSSRSAYTGELFF,TGTGCCAGTAGTTCGAGGTCGGCTTACACCGGGGAGCTGTTTTTT
TRBJ2-1,TRBV7-9,NA,NA,CASSLGAGNEQFF,TGTGCCAGCAGCTTAGGGGCTGGGAATGAGCAGTTCTTC
TRBJ1-5,TRBV16,NA,TRBD1,CASSPGQGLNQPQHF,TGTGCCAGCAGCCCGGGACAGGGCCTCAATCAGCCCCAGCATTTT
TRBJ2-5,TRBV2,NA,NA,CASTLSYQETQYF,TGTGCCAGCACCCTTAGCTATCAAGAGACCCAGTACTTC
TRBJ2-3,TRBV15,NA,TRBD2,CATSESGREYTQYF,TGTGCCACCAGCGAAAGCGGGAGGGAGTATACGCAGTATTTT